The clone carrying this T cell receptor beta chain has a handful of counts. Its cognate antigen is unknown. V lost 2 bases to trimming and J lost 6 bases, with 11 bases between them. Germline loops: CDR1 SEHNR, CDR2 FQNEAQ (reference sequence). CDR3 length: 13 residues. This sample stems from a study of T cell responses to AZD1222 COVID-19 vaccine. The repertoire was sequenced with immunoSEQ multiplex PCR; TCRdb's copy has only in-frame clones and lacks some. Of 140,000 to 150,000 clones in the sample, 85% to 95% were seen once. Overall study results and limits: Recipients of two AZD1222 doses showed rising Spike-specific TCR breadth and depth.

The material was peripheral blood, obtained after recovery from COVID-19. The clonotype originates from an adult who had recovered from COVID-19. This chain connects TRBV7-9 to TRBJ2-7; D is ambiguous. The CDR3 spells CASSLPPGLEQYF. CDR3 nucleotides: TGTGCCAGCAGCTTACCCCCCGGTCTCGAGCAGTACTTC.